This TCR beta chain was recovered during a study of OX40 agonist ivuxolimab in advanced cancers. The wider study: Patient treatment consisted of intravenous ivuxolimab administration every 2 weeks at 0.01 to 10 mg/kg. Three patients got partial responses; one had hepatocellular carcinoma and two had cutaneous melanoma. Study-level points and caveats: CD8+ T cells averaged more expanded clones than CD4+.

Germline-derived CDR1 and CDR2 are SEHNR and FQNEAQ (reference sequence). The CDR3 covers 13 residues. V shed 1 base and J shed 4 bases, with 7 bases lying between them. Sequencing used immunoSEQ multiplex PCR; TCRdb keeps in-frame clones, though not all of them. The sample lists approximately 20,000 clones; nearly 85% were seen once. Remarks on this clone: Its cognate antigen is unknown.

The chain links TRBV7-9 to TRBJ1-1; perhaps TRBD1 as D (5 bases). The sequences come from CD4+ or CD8+ T cells sorted from blood, collected in a trial of the OX40 agonist ivuxolimab. The receptor's source is an adult with an advanced solid tumor such as melanoma, head and neck, liver or kidney cancer. The CDR3 DNA follows: TGTGCCAGCAGCTTAGGGGGCGTCACTGAAGCTTTCTTT. Its protein product is CASSLGGVTEAFF. Full variable domain (rest looked up from reference TRBV7-9 and TRBJ1-1): DTGVSQNPRHKITKRGQNVTFRCDPISEHNRLYWYRQTLGQGPEFLTYFQNEAQLEKSRLLSDRFSAERPKGSFSTLEIQRTEQGDSAMYLCASSLGGVTEAFFGQGTRLTVV.